The present entry profiles one T cell receptor (beta chain) with its context. This clonotype was detected many times. No antigen is known for it. There are no base qualities to consult, and no much larger clone falls within one base. cDNA synthesis used template-switch 5'RACE with a primer carrying a 10-nucleotide random unique molecular identifier tagging each TCR transcript. Over 160 million TCR-beta sequences, covering 15-18 subjects, were produced in each sequencing run. Total RNA was extracted with the RNeasy kit. Using the KAPA Real-time Library Amplification kit, TCR-beta VDJ regions were amplified with primers for the TCR constant region and the 5'RACE anchor. A first PCR added sample indexes and Illumina adaptors, and a second PCR then raised library yield. After purification with Ampure beads, the TCR product of roughly 650 bp was size-selected on a 2% E-gel SizeSelection system. Before pooling, libraries had their quality checked on a Bioanalyzer, their concentration measured with Qubit, and their quantity determined with the Kapa Library Quantification kit. Libraries were sequenced paired-end 2 x 150 bp on an Illumina HiSeq 2500. To increase sequence diversity, about 25-30% phiX was spiked into each library pool. The paper's processing steps were these. The UMI-based MiGEC pipeline processed quality-filtered reads and removed over 80% of raw TCR sequences during error correction. IMGT germline references were used for aligning VDJ genes, and each clonotype was defined as a unique CDR3 amino acid sequence together with its V-J genes. Clonal expansion, Shannon diversity, and CDR3 relatedness (CalcPairwiseDistances, ClusterSamples) were evaluated with VDJtools, and phylogenetic trees were built with CLCbio workbench. Clones with at least 8 unique UMIs were defined as expanded, with this threshold being based on coefficient-of-variation modelling across technical triplicates. TCRdb reprocessing: public reads trimmed at Q25 with fastp, clones called with MiXCR, in-frame beta chains kept. One record per CDR3 amino acid sequence lists the most common genes and DNA. TCRdb's processing, not the authors' own work, is the source of the V and J calls. For this sample the table gives 50,000 to 60,000 distinct CDR3 sequences, of which 3% to 4% were detected only once. Approximately 2% of the sample belongs to the ten largest clones.

This sample was taken from a study of neurological immune-mediated disorders (dated by TCRdb to the late 2010s). About the full investigation: Among the 34 multiple sclerosis patients, relapsing-remitting MS accounted for around 30 and secondary progressive MS accounted for 3. The study compared peripheral blood TCR-beta repertoires of HTLV-I-associated myelopathy (HAM/TSP) patients, multiple sclerosis patients and healthy controls using UMI-based sequencing. Longitudinal samples, technical triplicates and paired sorted CD4+ and CD8+ T-cell subsets, alongside PBMC samples, were included among the approximately 110 TCR-beta libraries. The cohort was made up of approximately 71 subjects, consisting of roughly 15 HAM/TSP patients, some 34 multiple sclerosis patients and roughly 20 healthy controls. The investigation overall reported the following: No identical CDR3 amino acid sequences were found to be shared among expanded clones across subjects, suggesting that TCR-beta repertoires were private in all groups. No association of the MS cluster with clinical or MRI features was observed, and the need for larger cohorts was stated by the authors. In a phylogenetic analysis, the repertoires of 18 out of 34 MS patients fell into a single cluster of related CDR3 sequences, pointing to a possible signature at the repertoire level. The highest TCR clonal expansion was observed in HAM/TSP patients, whereas the lowest was observed in MS patients, even when compared with healthy controls.

For sorted-subset TCR libraries, about 1 million sorted CD4+ or CD8+ T cells were used. Multiple sclerosis patients were enrolled in a US clinical protocol evaluating disease progression by magnetic resonance imaging. PBMCs were separated from peripheral blood using Ficoll-Hypaque density gradient centrifugation and then cryopreserved in liquid nitrogen. The study also sequenced paired sorted CD4+ and CD8+ subsets from healthy controls, HAM/TSP patients and MS patients. The germline V gene encodes CDR1 WSHSY and CDR2 SAAADI. The CDR3 numbers 17 residues from cysteine through phenylalanine. Only CDR3 DNA remains: 51 bases, in frame from the first base. Compared with germline, V lacks 2 bases and J lacks 4 bases; bases without a gene match: 10.

This receptor was obtained from a woman between 35 and 50 years old with multiple sclerosis. The chain links TRBV10-2 with TRBJ1-5, and 8 junction bases match TRBD1. The sample taken for sequencing was CD4+ T cells from blood. CDR3 protein: CASSEIAGGWGNQPQHF. At the DNA level, the sequence is TGCGCCAGCAGTGAGATTGCAGGGGGCTGGGGGAATCAGCCCCAGCATTTT.